This TCR beta chain was captured in a study of tumor and adjacent non-tumor tissue in lung cancer. Overall study: Patients comprised eleven to twelve adenocarcinoma, a couple of squamous cell carcinoma and 1 small cell lung cancer.

Overall study results and limits: Tumor tissue had significantly higher TCR diversity than normal lung. Patients with more diverse tumor TCRs had worse survival.

This sample's RNA came from whole unsorted tissue. Donors were chemotherapy-naive, newly diagnosed lung cancer surgical patients in China, August–late 2014. The CDR3 runs to 12 residues. Germline CDR1 reads SQVTM; CDR2 reads ANQGSEA. Trimming removed 6 bases from V and 2 bases from J, with 11 bases in between. Three rounds of nested PCR, following a modified ARM-PCR protocol, produced the TCRbeta library. TCRdb processed the multiplex PCR reads anew with MiXCR; each CDR3 protein has one entry. Among 200,000 to 250,000 distinct CDR3 sequences listed, less than 80% were seen once. About this clonotype: No antigen is known for it. This may come from a read error, since a much larger clone is one base off.

The chain employs TRBV29-1 and TRBJ2-7; D is uncertain. This clonotype was obtained from a man in his 60s with non-small cell lung cancer. The sequenced material came from lung tumor tissue. The CDR3 reads CSVRKETYEQYF. Written as DNA, the CDR3 is TGCAGCGTCCGAAAGGAGACCTACGAGCAGTACTTC.